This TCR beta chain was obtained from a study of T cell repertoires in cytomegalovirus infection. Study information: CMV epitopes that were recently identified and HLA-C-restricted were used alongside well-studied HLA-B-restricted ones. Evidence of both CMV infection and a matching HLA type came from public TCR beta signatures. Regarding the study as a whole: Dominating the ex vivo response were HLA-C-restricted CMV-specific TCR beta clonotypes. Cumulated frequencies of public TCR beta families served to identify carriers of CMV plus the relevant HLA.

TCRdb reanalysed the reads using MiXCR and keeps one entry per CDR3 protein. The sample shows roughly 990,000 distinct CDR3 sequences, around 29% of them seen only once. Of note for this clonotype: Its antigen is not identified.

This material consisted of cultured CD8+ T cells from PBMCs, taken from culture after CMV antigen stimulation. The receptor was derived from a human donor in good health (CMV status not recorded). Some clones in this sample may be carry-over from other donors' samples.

The DNA for the CDR3 is TGTGCCAGCAGCGACGGATCTCGCACAGATACGCAGTATTTT. It yields the protein CASSDGSRTDTQYF. The chain uses TRBV9 and TRBJ2-3; no definite D call. Germline V lookup: CDR1 SGDLS, CDR2 YYNGEE. The germline V and J ends were trimmed by 3 bases and 1 base, with 9 bases remaining between them. The CDR3 has 14 residues.